These T cell receptor beta chains were read from a single sample in a study of T cell changes during pregnancy in multiple sclerosis. Libraries were prepared by immunoSEQ multiplex PCR; TCRdb keeps only in-frame clonotypes and omits some of them. The sample records approximately 89,000 clones, about 94% being singletons. Sequenced here: peripheral blood, sampled after pregnancy. The receptors derive from a female donor in good health, enrolled as a control in a pregnancy study. CDR3s include the opening cysteine and the closing phenylalanine or tryptophan. D genes are given only for firm matches. Part of the rows lack a size; the others show once, few, many or a class for expanded clones.

clone size,D gene,V gene,J gene,CDR3 DNA,CDR3 protein
-,-,TRBV5-1,TRBJ2-3,TGCGCCAGCAGCTTGGGGGGGCATAAGGCAGATACGCAGTATTTT,CASSLGGHKADTQYF
-,-,TRBV5-1,TRBJ2-1,TGCGCCAGCAGCAAGAACCTAGCGCGAGGGGAGTACAATGAGCAGTTCTTC,CASSKNLARGEYNEQFF
-,TRBD1,TRBV19,TRBJ1-1,TGTGCCAGTAGTCAGGGACAGTCGGCTGAAGCTTTCTTT,CASSQGQSAEAFF
-,-,TRBV5-6,TRBJ1-2,TGTGCCAGCAGCCCGGGGGGGGTCTATGGCTACACCTTC,CASSPGGVYGYTF
-,TRBD1,TRBV18,TRBJ2-7,TGTGCCAGCTCACCTCTAGACAGGGTCGAGCAGTACTTC,CASSPLDRVEQYF
-,-,TRBV27,TRBJ1-2,TGTGCCAGCAGCATCACTGGAGGGTACTATGGCTACACCTTC,CASSITGGYYGYTF
-,-,TRBV9,TRBJ1-3,TGTGCCAGCAGCGTAGATTCGGGGACAACTGGAAACACCATATATTTT,CASSVDSGTTGNTIYF
-,-,TRBV10-3,TRBJ2-6,TGTGCCATCAAACACACACAGGGTGAGGTACTGACTGGGGCCAACGTCCTGACTTTC,CAIKHTQGEVLTGANVLTF
-,TRBD2,TRBV5-4,TRBJ2-3,TGTGCCAGCAGCTCGGGACTAGCGGGCACAGATACGCAGTATTTT,CASSSGLAGTDTQYF
-,TRBD1,TRBV28,TRBJ1-2,TGTGCCAGCAGTGTAACACAGGGGGCTGGGGGGGACTATGGCTACACCTTC,CASSVTQGAGGDYGYTF
-,-,TRBV12-2,TRBJ2-1,TGTGCAAGTCGCTTATCGGACAGGGGGGTCAATGAGCAGTTCTTC,CASRLSDRGVNEQFF
-,-,TRBV11-3,TRBJ2-3,TGTGCCAGCAGCTCCTCTAGCTCAGATACGCAGTATTTT,CASSSSSSDTQYF
-,-,TRBV20-1,TRBJ1-4,TGCAGTGCTAGTCCTACCCAACTGTTTTTT,CSASPTQLFF
-,-,TRBV29-1,TRBJ2-1,TGCAGCGCTGGGATGGGCCAGGGGTCCGGTGGCGAGCAGTTCTTC,CSAGMGQGSGGEQFF
-,-,TRBV6-1,TRBJ1-5,TGTGCCAGCAGTGAATCTGCTGGACAAGTTGGCTCAGGTCCCCAGCATTTT,CASSESAGQVGSGPQHF
once,TRBD2,TRBV11-3,TRBJ2-1,TGTGCCAGCAGCTTAGATTGGACTAGCGGGGCTGAGCAGTTCTTC,CASSLDWTSGAEQFF
-,TRBD1,TRBV11-2,TRBJ2-2,TGTGCCAGCAGCTCAACCGGGACAGGGTTCGGCGGGGAGCTGTTTTTT,CASSSTGTGFGGELFF
-,-,TRBV28,TRBJ1-3,TGTGCCAGCAGTTTAAGGCAGGGGTCTCGTAACACCATATATTTT,CASSLRQGSRNTIYF
-,-,TRBV10-3,TRBJ1-1,TGTGCCATCAGTGGGACCGGGAGGAACACTGAAGCTTTCTTT,CAISGTGRNTEAFF
-,-,TRBV28,TRBJ1-5,TGTGCCAGCAGTTTAGTGGAGGCGGACCCCAGCAATCAGCCCCAGCATTTT,CASSLVEADPSNQPQHF
-,TRBD1,TRBV14,TRBJ1-2,TGTGCCAGCAGCCAATCTTCTCGTGACAGGGGCAGTAACTATGGCTACACCTTC,CASSQSSRDRGSNYGYTF
-,-,TRBV4-1,TRBJ2-4,TGCGCCAGCAGCCGTTTGTCGGGGAACCTAGCCAAAAACATTCAGTACTTC,CASSRLSGNLAKNIQYF
-,-,TRBV25-1,TRBJ1-3,TGTGCCAGCAGTGTTGTAGCTGGAAACACCATATATTTT,CASSVVAGNTIYF
-,-,TRBV4-1,TRBJ1-3,TGCGCCAGCAGCCAAGGTACTTCAAACACCATATATTTT,CASSQGTSNTIYF
-,-,TRBV5-5,TRBJ2-5,TGTGCCAGCAGCTTGGCGGTCCAAGAGACCCAGTACTTC,CASSLAVQETQYF
once,-,TRBV14,TRBJ1-2,TGTGCCAGCAGCCAACAAAACTATGGCTACACCTTC,CASSQQNYGYTF
-,TRBD1,TRBV18,TRBJ1-2,TGTGCCAGCTCACAGGGACAGCAATTCTATGGCTACACCTTC,CASSQGQQFYGYTF
-,-,TRBV9,TRBJ1-1,TGTGCCAGCTCGACAGGACCGAACACTGAAGCTTTCTTT,CASSTGPNTEAFF
-,-,TRBV5-1,TRBJ1-1,TGCGCCAGCAGCTTACAGGGGAACACTGAAGCTTTCTTT,CASSLQGNTEAFF
-,-,TRBV5-6,TRBJ2-5,TGTGCCAGCAGCTTGGGGGGGGAGGATGAGACCCAGTACTTC,CASSLGGEDETQYF
-,-,TRBV7-2,TRBJ2-6,TGTGCCAGCAGCTTAGAGGGGCTCTCTGGGGCCAACGTCCTGACTTTC,CASSLEGLSGANVLTF
-,-,TRBV5-1,TRBJ2-7,TGCGCCAGCAGCTTGGTTGGACAGAACTACGAGCAGTACTTC,CASSLVGQNYEQYF
-,-,TRBV5-1,TRBJ1-1,TGCGCCAGCAGCCTAAATGGACAGTGGGAGTTGCACACTGAAGCTTTCTTT,CASSLNGQWELHTEAFF
-,TRBD2,TRBV7-2,TRBJ2-5,TGTGCCAGCAGCTTAGCGAGTCCTTTCGGGTCTAGCGGGATTTTAGAGACCCAGTACTTC,CASSLASPFGSSGILETQYF
-,-,TRBV18,TRBJ2-5,TGTGCCAGCTCACCTGGGGCGATAGAGACCCAGTACTTC,CASSPGAIETQYF
-,TRBD2,TRBV28,TRBJ2-7,TGTGCCAGCAGTTTAATGACTAGCGGAAGGTTCTCCTACGAGCAGTACTTC,CASSLMTSGRFSYEQYF
few,TRBD1,TRBV2,TRBJ2-7,TGTGCCAGCACGGGACAGGGGTTTGGCGAGCAGTACTTC,CASTGQGFGEQYF
-,-,TRBV5-1,TRBJ2-2,TGCGCCAGCAGCCCACAGACAGTTAACGTCGGGGAGCTGTTTTTT,CASSPQTVNVGELFF
once,-,TRBV6-6,TRBJ1-5,TGTGCCAGCAGTTACAAGAGGGAGCCAGCCCGGCCCCAGCATTTT,CASSYKREPARPQHF
-,-,TRBV5-1,TRBJ2-7,TGCGCCAGCAGCTTGGTCGGATCCTCGGGCGAGCAGTACTTC,CASSLVGSSGEQYF
once,TRBD2,TRBV5-1,TRBJ2-1,TGCGCCAGCAGCTTGACTAGCGGGCTCTACAATGAGCAGTTCTTC,CASSLTSGLYNEQFF
once,TRBD1,TRBV9,TRBJ2-7,TGTGCCAGCAGCGTGGGTGGACAGGGGAGCTACGAGCAGTACTTC,CASSVGGQGSYEQYF
-,-,TRBV2,TRBJ2-3,TGTGCCAGCAGAACCGACACTAGCACAGATACGCAGTATTTT,CASRTDTSTDTQYF
-,TRBD1,TRBV10-3,TRBJ1-5,TGTGCCATCAGTACGACAGGGGAAGGCAATCAGCCCCAGCATTTT,CAISTTGEGNQPQHF
-,-,TRBV6-5,TRBJ2-2,TGTGCCAGCAGTCCCGGACAGATCCGAAACGGGGAGCTGTTTTTT,CASSPGQIRNGELFF
-,-,TRBV4-1,TRBJ1-4,TGCGCCAGCAGCCAGACAGGAACCCTTGAAAAACTGTTTTTT,CASSQTGTLEKLFF